This T cell receptor (beta chain) emerged from a study of CD8+CD57+ T cells in acquired aplastic anemia. The wider study: Isolated CD4+ and CD8+ cells, once sorted, yielded DNA averaging roughly 3 ug. Where healthy donors were concerned, CD4+ cells averaged approximately 10 million reads.

In its sample, this clonotype was seen a few times. Antigen unknown. According to the study, genomic DNA was the template for TCR beta VDJ and CDR3 profiling. TCRdb reprocessed the reads via MiXCR and lists one record per CDR3 protein. The data hold about 220,000 distinct CDR3 sequences, with roughly 35% observed a single time. General study points: In common between the patients and the controls were around 29 CD8+ CDR3 sequences. Significance was not reached for CD8+ Simpson's diversity between patients and controls.

Trimming took 5 bases from V and 7 from J, leaving 17 bases between them. This CDR3 spans 14 amino acids. Germline-derived CDR1 and CDR2 are SGHVS and FQNEAQ. The sequence was obtained from a human donor in good health, serving as a control. The sample was sorted CD4+, CD8+, or CD8+CD57+ T cells (not recorded which) from PBMCs. The chain joins TRBV7-8 to TRBJ1-2; D ambiguous. This chain's CDR3 is CASSPSEVPIGYTF. The CDR3 nucleotides read TGTGCCAGCAGCCCCAGTGAAGTCCCCATTGGCTACACCTTC.